The source of this T cell receptor (beta chain) is a study of cytomegalovirus exposure and HLA in healthy donors. The PCR contained 60 Vbeta and 13 Jbeta primers. Clones were read by immunoSEQ multiplex PCR, and TCRdb kept only the in-frame ones, dropping some. Among approximately 70,000 clones, approximately 78% were seen once, and the ten largest hold 9.7%. The TCR comes from a man aged 35-49 years in good health and CMV-seronegative. Sequenced material: PBMCs.

CDR3 amino acids: CASSQGQALRGRVDEQFF. The CDR3 nucleotides are TGCGCCAGCAGCCAAGGTCAAGCGCTCAGGGGGCGCGTCGATGAGCAGTTCTTC. J is TRBJ2-1 and V is TRBV4-1; TRBD1 matches 8 bases. The J segment lost 8 bases and the V segment lost 1 base, leaving 16 bases of the junction unmatched. CDR3 size: 18 residues. Germline V gene lookup returns CDR1 MGHRA and CDR2 YSYEKL.